The rows below give T cell receptor beta chains drawn from one sample of a study of graft-versus-host responses after intestinal transplantation. These receptors' antigens are unknown. Here immunoSEQ multiplex PCR was the method, and the copy in TCRdb shows in-frame clones only, minus some. The profile shows over 75,000 clones, around nine tenths of them singletons. Sequencing used unstimulated CD4+ T cells sorted from spleen or lymph node cells, obtained before intestinal transplant. The receptor source for this set is a human donor who received an intestinal transplant. The CDR3 runs from the conserved cysteine through the conserved F or W. Each record gives: CDR3 protein, CDR3 DNA, clone size, J gene, D gene, V gene, CDR3 length. The D gene is left open where the match is weak. Size tells how often a clone was seen (once, few, many) or the class of an expanded clone, and some rows leave it out.

CDR3 protein: CASSAGQITPLHF; CDR3 DNA: TGTGCCAGCAGTGCGGGACAGATTACACCCCTCCACTTT; clone size: NA; J gene: TRBJ1-6; D gene: TRBD1; V gene: TRBV6-5; CDR3 length: 13
CDR3 protein: CASSAPGGGANVLTF; CDR3 DNA: TGTGCCAGCAGTGCCCCAGGTGGTGGGGCCAACGTCCTGACTTTC; clone size: NA; J gene: TRBJ2-6; D gene: NA; V gene: TRBV6-1; CDR3 length: 15
CDR3 protein: CSFILGDPYNEQFF; CDR3 DNA: TGCAGCTTCATTTTGGGAGACCCCTACAATGAGCAGTTCTTC; clone size: NA; J gene: TRBJ2-1; D gene: NA; V gene: TRBV29-1; CDR3 length: 14
CDR3 protein: CSVESVNYGYTF; CDR3 DNA: TGCAGCGTTGAATCCGTTAACTATGGCTACACCTTC; clone size: NA; J gene: TRBJ1-2; D gene: NA; V gene: TRBV29-1; CDR3 length: 12
CDR3 protein: CASSKRTGLSSYEQYF; CDR3 DNA: TGTGCCAGCAGCAAAAGAACAGGGTTGAGCTCCTACGAGCAGTACTTC; clone size: NA; J gene: TRBJ2-7; D gene: NA; V gene: TRBV21-1; CDR3 length: 16
CDR3 protein: CASSIVGGGSYNEQFF; CDR3 DNA: TGTGCCAGTAGTATAGTCGGGGGGGGCTCCTACAATGAGCAGTTCTTC; clone size: NA; J gene: TRBJ2-1; D gene: TRBD2; V gene: TRBV19; CDR3 length: 16
CDR3 protein: CASSRTATNEKLFF; CDR3 DNA: TGTGCCAGCAGTCGGACAGCAACTAATGAAAAACTGTTTTTT; clone size: NA; J gene: TRBJ1-4; D gene: NA; V gene: TRBV6-5; CDR3 length: 14
CDR3 protein: CAISEGQGMMDSPLHF; CDR3 DNA: TGTGCCATCAGTGAGGGGCAGGGGATGATGGATTCACCCCTCCACTTT; clone size: NA; J gene: TRBJ1-6; D gene: NA; V gene: TRBV10-3; CDR3 length: 16
CDR3 protein: CASRFHRGLALCWETQYF; CDR3 DNA: TGTGCAAGTCGCTTCCACAGGGGCTTGGCCCTATGCTGGGAGACCCAGTACTTC; clone size: NA; J gene: TRBJ2-5; D gene: NA; V gene: TRBV12-2; CDR3 length: 18
CDR3 protein: CASSMIYRGEAFF; CDR3 DNA: TGTGCCAGCAGCATGATCTATAGGGGTGAAGCTTTCTTT; clone size: once; J gene: TRBJ1-1; D gene: NA; V gene: TRBV7-2; CDR3 length: 13
CDR3 protein: CASSIGLDRNQPQHF; CDR3 DNA: TGTGCCAGCAGTATCGGGTTGGATCGCAATCAGCCCCAGCATTTT; clone size: NA; J gene: TRBJ1-5; D gene: NA; V gene: TRBV7-8; CDR3 length: 15
CDR3 protein: CASSLVTGQPQHF; CDR3 DNA: TGTGCCAGCAGCTTAGTTACGGGACAGCCCCAGCATTTT; clone size: NA; J gene: TRBJ1-5; D gene: NA; V gene: TRBV7-9; CDR3 length: 13
CDR3 protein: CASSPGTGSTDTQYF; CDR3 DNA: TGTGCCAGCAGCCCCGGGACAGGTAGCACAGATACGCAGTATTTT; clone size: NA; J gene: TRBJ2-3; D gene: TRBD1; V gene: TRBV5-4; CDR3 length: 15
CDR3 protein: CASSEGYLRGTDTQYF; CDR3 DNA: TGTGCCAGCAGTGAAGGATACCTACGAGGCACAGATACGCAGTATTTT; clone size: NA; J gene: TRBJ2-3; D gene: NA; V gene: TRBV2; CDR3 length: 16
CDR3 protein: CASSVAIGGETQYF; CDR3 DNA: TGTGCCAGCAGCGTAGCTATCGGGGGAGAGACCCAGTACTTC; clone size: once; J gene: TRBJ2-5; D gene: NA; V gene: TRBV9; CDR3 length: 14
CDR3 protein: CASCAMGRYGYTF; CDR3 DNA: TGTGCCAGCTGTGCTATGGGGCGCTATGGCTACACCTTC; clone size: NA; J gene: TRBJ1-2; D gene: NA; V gene: TRBV6-6; CDR3 length: 13
CDR3 protein: CASSEAGVGETQYF; CDR3 DNA: TGTGCCAGCAGTGAAGCGGGCGTTGGAGAGACCCAGTACTTC; clone size: NA; J gene: TRBJ2-5; D gene: NA; V gene: TRBV2; CDR3 length: 14
CDR3 protein: CASSESSRSLWNF; CDR3 DNA: TGCGCCAGCAGTGAGTCGAGCCGGAGCTTATGGAATTTT; clone size: NA; J gene: TRBJ1-5; D gene: NA; V gene: TRBV10-2; CDR3 length: 13
CDR3 protein: CASGPGETDTQYF; CDR3 DNA: TGTGCCAGCGGCCCGGGAGAGACAGATACGCAGTATTTT; clone size: NA; J gene: TRBJ2-3; D gene: NA; V gene: TRBV7-9; CDR3 length: 13
CDR3 protein: CASPQGGAAETQYF; CDR3 DNA: TGTGCCAGCCCCCAAGGGGGGGCGGCAGAGACCCAGTACTTC; clone size: once; J gene: TRBJ2-5; D gene: NA; V gene: TRBV7-9; CDR3 length: 14
CDR3 protein: CASSGDRVGYEQYF; CDR3 DNA: TGTGCCAGCAGTGGGGACAGGGTAGGCTACGAGCAGTACTTC; clone size: NA; J gene: TRBJ2-7; D gene: TRBD1; V gene: TRBV2; CDR3 length: 14
CDR3 protein: CASTQTGQAFF; CDR3 DNA: TGTGCCAGCACCCAAACAGGGCAAGCTTTCTTT; clone size: NA; J gene: TRBJ1-1; D gene: NA; V gene: TRBV25-1; CDR3 length: 11
CDR3 protein: CASSSIGTGVSGNTIYF; CDR3 DNA: TGTGCCAGCAGCTCGATTGGGACAGGAGTCTCTGGAAACACCATATATTTT; clone size: NA; J gene: TRBJ1-3; D gene: TRBD1; V gene: TRBV7-9; CDR3 length: 17
CDR3 protein: CASRTRTGKEKLFF; CDR3 DNA: TGTGCCAGCAGAACGAGGACAGGGAAAGAAAAACTGTTTTTT; clone size: NA; J gene: TRBJ1-4; D gene: TRBD1; V gene: TRBV2; CDR3 length: 14
CDR3 protein: CASSFYGVHQETQYF; CDR3 DNA: TGTGCCAGCAGCTTTTATGGAGTGCATCAAGAGACCCAGTACTTC; clone size: NA; J gene: TRBJ2-5; D gene: NA; V gene: TRBV5-6; CDR3 length: 15
CDR3 protein: CASSLAVRGGGFLAEAFF; CDR3 DNA: TGTGCCAGCAGCTTGGCCGTTCGGGGAGGGGGGTTTTTGGCTGAAGCTTTCTTT; clone size: NA; J gene: TRBJ1-1; D gene: NA; V gene: TRBV5-4; CDR3 length: 18
CDR3 protein: CSVAGQGGTGELFF; CDR3 DNA: TGCAGCGTTGCCGGACAGGGGGGGACCGGGGAGCTGTTTTTT; clone size: NA; J gene: TRBJ2-2; D gene: TRBD1; V gene: TRBV29-1; CDR3 length: 14
CDR3 protein: CASSLQGSHNSPLHF; CDR3 DNA: TGTGCCAGCAGCTTACAGGGGAGTCATAATTCACCCCTCCACTTT; clone size: NA; J gene: TRBJ1-6; D gene: NA; V gene: TRBV7-8; CDR3 length: 15
CDR3 protein: CASSLVSGGADTQYF; CDR3 DNA: TGTGCCAGCAGCTTAGTTAGCGGGGGGGCGGATACGCAGTATTTT; clone size: NA; J gene: TRBJ2-3; D gene: TRBD2; V gene: TRBV7-9; CDR3 length: 15
CDR3 protein: CASSPPSDRAGYGYTF; CDR3 DNA: TGTGCCAGCTCACCACCGAGTGACAGGGCCGGCTATGGCTACACCTTC; clone size: NA; J gene: TRBJ1-2; D gene: TRBD1; V gene: TRBV18; CDR3 length: 16
CDR3 protein: CASSFRSGANVLTF; CDR3 DNA: TGTGCCAGCAGTTTCCGCTCTGGGGCCAACGTCCTGACTTTC; clone size: NA; J gene: TRBJ2-6; D gene: NA; V gene: TRBV28; CDR3 length: 14
CDR3 protein: CASSSIGRRETQYF; CDR3 DNA: TGTGCCAGCAGCTCGATCGGGAGGCGGGAGACCCAGTACTTC; clone size: NA; J gene: TRBJ2-5; D gene: TRBD2; V gene: TRBV7-9; CDR3 length: 14
CDR3 protein: CSVNPLREGEQFF; CDR3 DNA: TGCAGCGTTAACCCATTGCGGGAGGGTGAGCAGTTCTTC; clone size: NA; J gene: TRBJ2-1; D gene: TRBD2; V gene: TRBV29-1; CDR3 length: 13
CDR3 protein: CASSAAGTTPGETQYF; CDR3 DNA: TGTGCCAGCAGCGCCGCCGGGACAACCCCGGGGGAGACCCAGTACTTC; clone size: NA; J gene: TRBJ2-5; D gene: NA; V gene: TRBV9; CDR3 length: 16
CDR3 protein: CASSLGGINEKLFF; CDR3 DNA: TGTGCCAGCAGCTTGGGAGGGATCAATGAAAAACTGTTTTTT; clone size: NA; J gene: TRBJ1-4; D gene: NA; V gene: TRBV7-2; CDR3 length: 14
CDR3 protein: CASSQEDGEMHYGYTF; CDR3 DNA: TGTGCCAGCAGCCAAGAGGATGGGGAGATGCACTATGGCTACACCTTC; clone size: NA; J gene: TRBJ1-2; D gene: NA; V gene: TRBV4-2; CDR3 length: 16
CDR3 protein: CASSLSGGLLGNTIYF; CDR3 DNA: TGTGCCAGCAGTTTATCGGGGGGATTACTCGGAAACACCATATATTTT; clone size: NA; J gene: TRBJ1-3; D gene: NA; V gene: TRBV27; CDR3 length: 16
CDR3 protein: CASSPRPDIAYYEQYF; CDR3 DNA: TGTGCCAGCAGCCCCCGGCCGGACATTGCTTACTACGAGCAGTACTTC; clone size: once; J gene: TRBJ2-7; D gene: NA; V gene: TRBV7-8; CDR3 length: 16
CDR3 protein: CASSYSLRGSHDEQFF; CDR3 DNA: TGTGCCAGCAGTTACTCTCTCCGCGGATCCCACGATGAGCAGTTCTTC; clone size: NA; J gene: TRBJ2-1; D gene: NA; V gene: TRBV6-5; CDR3 length: 16
CDR3 protein: CASSLGTNQPQHF; CDR3 DNA: TGCGCCAGCAGCTTGGGTACAAATCAGCCCCAGCATTTT; clone size: NA; J gene: TRBJ1-5; D gene: NA; V gene: TRBV5-1; CDR3 length: 13
CDR3 protein: CASSLGTSGTYEQYF; CDR3 DNA: TGCGCCAGCAGTTTGGGGACTAGCGGAACCTACGAGCAGTACTTC; clone size: NA; J gene: TRBJ2-7; D gene: TRBD2; V gene: TRBV5-1; CDR3 length: 15
CDR3 protein: CASSLVSTRNYEQYF; CDR3 DNA: TGTGCCAGCAGCTTAGTTTCCACGCGCAACTACGAGCAGTACTTC; clone size: once; J gene: TRBJ2-7; D gene: NA; V gene: TRBV11-2; CDR3 length: 15
CDR3 protein: CASSVSTGTGLGDTQYF; CDR3 DNA: TGTGCCAGCAGTGTTTCCACCGGGACAGGGTTGGGAGATACGCAGTATTTT; clone size: NA; J gene: TRBJ2-3; D gene: TRBD1; V gene: TRBV6-1; CDR3 length: 17
CDR3 protein: CASHRDRALGINYGYTF; CDR3 DNA: TGTGCCAGCCACCGGGACAGAGCCCTAGGGATTAACTATGGCTACACCTTC; clone size: NA; J gene: TRBJ1-2; D gene: TRBD1; V gene: TRBV19; CDR3 length: 17
CDR3 protein: CASSFRAGGQHEQYF; CDR3 DNA: TGTGCCAGCAGTTTTCGAGCGGGAGGGCAACACGAGCAGTACTTC; clone size: NA; J gene: TRBJ2-7; D gene: TRBD2; V gene: TRBV28; CDR3 length: 15
CDR3 protein: CASSQIPAGTAGYTF; CDR3 DNA: TGTGCCAGCAGCCAAATCCCCGCGGGGACAGCTGGCTACACCTTC; clone size: NA; J gene: TRBJ1-2; D gene: TRBD1; V gene: TRBV28; CDR3 length: 15
CDR3 protein: CASRAHSGNTIYF; CDR3 DNA: TGTGCCAGCAGGGCCCACTCTGGAAACACCATATATTTT; clone size: NA; J gene: TRBJ1-3; D gene: NA; V gene: TRBV6-1; CDR3 length: 13
CDR3 protein: CASRAGTAYGYTF; CDR3 DNA: TGCGCCAGCAGAGCCGGGACAGCCTATGGCTACACCTTC; clone size: NA; J gene: TRBJ1-2; D gene: TRBD1; V gene: TRBV10-2; CDR3 length: 13
CDR3 protein: CAWADRASSGANVLTF; CDR3 DNA: TGCGCATGGGCGGACAGGGCGAGCTCTGGGGCCAACGTCCTGACTTTC; clone size: NA; J gene: TRBJ2-6; D gene: TRBD1; V gene: TRBV23-1; CDR3 length: 16
CDR3 protein: CASSVAGTRIGNEQFF; CDR3 DNA: TGTGCCAGCAGTGTTGCCGGGACTAGGATTGGCAATGAGCAGTTCTTC; clone size: NA; J gene: TRBJ2-1; D gene: TRBD2; V gene: TRBV6-1; CDR3 length: 16
CDR3 protein: CASSSRLAGGPRSYNEQFF; CDR3 DNA: TGTGCCAGCAGTTCCAGACTAGCGGGAGGGCCTCGGTCCTACAATGAGCAGTTCTTC; clone size: once; J gene: TRBJ2-1; D gene: TRBD2; V gene: TRBV27; CDR3 length: 19
CDR3 protein: CASSPRDSRGQETQYF; CDR3 DNA: TGTGCCAGCTCACCCCGGGACAGCAGAGGCCAAGAGACCCAGTACTTC; clone size: NA; J gene: TRBJ2-5; D gene: TRBD1; V gene: TRBV18; CDR3 length: 16
CDR3 protein: CSVADSGNTIYF; CDR3 DNA: TGCAGCGTTGCCGACAGTGGAAACACCATATATTTT; clone size: NA; J gene: TRBJ1-3; D gene: NA; V gene: TRBV29-1; CDR3 length: 12
CDR3 protein: CATSRDRLAETQYF; CDR3 DNA: TGTGCCACCAGCAGAGATCGTCTAGCAGAGACCCAGTACTTC; clone size: NA; J gene: TRBJ2-5; D gene: NA; V gene: TRBV15; CDR3 length: 14
CDR3 protein: CASSDRTGDNEKLFF; CDR3 DNA: TGTGCCAGCAGTGATCGGACAGGGGATAATGAAAAACTGTTTTTT; clone size: NA; J gene: TRBJ1-4; D gene: TRBD1; V gene: TRBV2; CDR3 length: 15
CDR3 protein: CSVAGQGANEKLFF; CDR3 DNA: TGCAGCGTTGCCGGACAGGGAGCTAATGAAAAACTGTTTTTT; clone size: NA; J gene: TRBJ1-4; D gene: TRBD1; V gene: TRBV29-1; CDR3 length: 14
CDR3 protein: CASSVDPLEGPKNIQYF; CDR3 DNA: TGTGCCAGCAGCGTAGACCCCCTGGAGGGGCCAAAAAACATTCAGTACTTC; clone size: once; J gene: TRBJ2-4; D gene: NA; V gene: TRBV9; CDR3 length: 17
CDR3 protein: CASSLGLHRDRYYEQYF; CDR3 DNA: TGTGCCAGCAGCTTGGGACTCCACCGGGACAGATACTACGAGCAGTACTTC; clone size: once; J gene: TRBJ2-7; D gene: TRBD1; V gene: TRBV5-6; CDR3 length: 17
CDR3 protein: CASRTDRGIVRQRPYGYTF; CDR3 DNA: TGTGCCAGCAGAACAGACCGGGGGATCGTCCGGCAAAGACCCTATGGCTACACCTTC; clone size: NA; J gene: TRBJ1-2; D gene: NA; V gene: TRBV5-4; CDR3 length: 19
CDR3 protein: CASSMVDSNQPQHF; CDR3 DNA: TGTGCCAGTAGTATGGTAGACAGTAATCAGCCCCAGCATTTT; clone size: NA; J gene: TRBJ1-5; D gene: NA; V gene: TRBV19; CDR3 length: 14